This T cell receptor (beta chain) was retrieved from a study of shared clonotypes between healthy human individuals. About this clone: Distinct nucleotide sequences in the sample also encode this CDR3.

The CDR3 has 16 amino acids. V lost 0 bases, J lost 0 bases, and 12 bases lay in between. Germline V lookup: CDR1 LNHNV, CDR2 YYDKDF (reference sequence). Libraries were prepared by immunoSEQ multiplex PCR; TCRdb keeps only in-frame clonotypes and omits some of them. In the table there are 2 million to 3 million clones, approximately 94% of which are singletons. The sequence derives from a young man in good health. Some clones in this sample may be carry-over from other donors' samples. Input material: naive CD4+ T cells from PBMCs. Subset indicated: CD45RA+ positively selected. The chain is built from TRBV15 and TRBJ2-7; tentatively, D is TRBD1 (6 bases). Here the CDR3 reads CATSRDLSGASYEQYF. CDR3 DNA sequence: TGTGCCACCAGCAGAGATCTATCAGGGGCCTCCTACGAGCAGTACTTC. The full variable domain, completed using reference TRBV15 and TRBJ2-7, is DAMVIQNPRYQVTQFGKPVTLSCSQTLNHNVMYWYQQKSSQAPKLLFHYYDKDFNNEADTPDNFQSRRPNTSFCFLDIRSPGLGDTAMYLCATSRDLSGASYEQYFGPGTRLTVT.